The rows below give T cell receptor beta chains drawn from one sample of a study of control samples from healthy donors and cancer patients. The repertoire was sequenced with immunoSEQ multiplex PCR; TCRdb's copy has only in-frame clones and lacks some. The repertoire holds about 120,000 clones, with about 91% as singletons. The sequenced material came from blood. Every receptor here comes from a man aged 35-49 years in good health. CDR3s include the opening cysteine and the closing phenylalanine or tryptophan. D genes are given only for firm matches. Rows may omit the clone size; those that give it use once, few, many or a size class.

J gene: TRBJ1-2
V gene: TRBV6-2/TRBV6-3
D gene: -
clone size: many
CDR3 protein: CASSYSVRNYGYTF
CDR3 DNA: TGTGCCAGCAGTTACAGCGTCAGGAACTATGGCTACACCTTC

J gene: TRBJ1-3
V gene: TRBV9
D gene: -
clone size: -
CDR3 protein: CASSVDVFGNTIYF
CDR3 DNA: TGTGCCAGCAGCGTAGACGTGTTCGGAAACACCATATATTTT

J gene: TRBJ2-7
V gene: TRBV21-1
D gene: -
clone size: -
CDR3 protein: CASSKEGRGYEQYF
CDR3 DNA: TGTGCCAGCAGCAAAGAAGGCAGGGGGTACGAGCAGTACTTC

J gene: TRBJ2-7
V gene: TRBV5-1
D gene: -
clone size: -
CDR3 protein: CASSLSRAGREQYF
CDR3 DNA: TGCGCCAGCAGCTTGAGCAGGGCTGGACGGGAGCAGTACTTC

J gene: TRBJ1-1
V gene: TRBV7-9
D gene: -
clone size: -
CDR3 protein: CASSDNRDRGTEAFF
CDR3 DNA: TGTGCCAGCAGCGACAACAGAGATAGGGGGACTGAAGCTTTCTTT

J gene: TRBJ2-5
V gene: TRBV30
D gene: -
clone size: -
CDR3 protein: CAWSFQGGTQYF
CDR3 DNA: TGTGCCTGGAGCTTTCAGGGCGGGACCCAGTACTTC

J gene: TRBJ2-3
V gene: TRBV6-4
D gene: -
clone size: few
CDR3 protein: CASSEGGGTDTQYF
CDR3 DNA: TGTGCCAGCAGTGAGGGCGGGGGCACAGATACGCAGTATTTT

J gene: TRBJ2-3
V gene: TRBV5-1
D gene: -
clone size: -
CDR3 protein: CASSRRGADSTDTQYF
CDR3 DNA: TGCGCCAGCAGCCGGAGGGGGGCGGATAGCACAGATACGCAGTATTTT

J gene: TRBJ2-3
V gene: TRBV24-1
D gene: -
clone size: -
CDR3 protein: CATSARSTDTQYF
CDR3 DNA: TGTGCCACCAGTGCTAGAAGCACAGATACGCAGTATTTT

J gene: TRBJ2-5
V gene: TRBV6-5
D gene: -
clone size: -
CDR3 protein: CASSSRSGLIQETQYF
CDR3 DNA: TGTGCCAGCAGTTCACGATCTGGACTGATCCAAGAGACCCAGTACTTC

J gene: TRBJ2-1
V gene: TRBV11-3
D gene: -
clone size: -
CDR3 protein: CASSLSHNEQFF
CDR3 DNA: TGTGCCAGCAGCTTATCGCACAATGAGCAGTTCTTC

J gene: TRBJ2-1
V gene: TRBV18
D gene: TRBD2
clone size: medium-sized
CDR3 protein: CASSPRVPGLAGGPGSEQFF
CDR3 DNA: TGTGCCAGCTCACCCAGAGTCCCGGGACTAGCGGGGGGCCCGGGGTCTGAGCAGTTCTTC

J gene: TRBJ2-2
V gene: TRBV24-1
D gene: -
clone size: -
CDR3 protein: CATSWDTGELFF
CDR3 DNA: TGTGCCACCAGTTGGGACACCGGGGAGCTGTTTTTT

J gene: TRBJ1-1
V gene: TRBV7-3
D gene: -
clone size: -
CDR3 protein: CASSLKGDTEAFF
CDR3 DNA: TGTGCCAGCAGCTTAAAAGGGGACACTGAAGCTTTCTTT

J gene: TRBJ2-3
V gene: TRBV7-8
D gene: TRBD2
clone size: -
CDR3 protein: CASSLWTSGRTDTQYF
CDR3 DNA: TGTGCCAGCAGCCTGTGGACTAGCGGGAGAACAGATACGCAGTATTTT

J gene: TRBJ1-6
V gene: TRBV5-1
D gene: -
clone size: once
CDR3 protein: CASSLVGTAKSNSPLHF
CDR3 DNA: TGCGCCAGCAGCTTGGTCGGGACGGCGAAATCTAATTCACCCCTCCACTTT

J gene: TRBJ2-1
V gene: TRBV19
D gene: TRBD1
clone size: -
CDR3 protein: CASTTGAGGSNEQFF
CDR3 DNA: TGTGCCAGTACTACAGGGGCAGGGGGCTCCAATGAGCAGTTCTTC

J gene: TRBJ2-7
V gene: TRBV4-1
D gene: -
clone size: few
CDR3 protein: CASSQRDRAYEQYF
CDR3 DNA: TGCGCCAGCAGCCAACGGGACCGAGCCTACGAGCAGTACTTC

J gene: TRBJ1-1
V gene: TRBV6-5
D gene: -
clone size: -
CDR3 protein: CASARGNTEAFF
CDR3 DNA: TGTGCCAGCGCGCGGGGGAACACTGAAGCTTTCTTT

J gene: TRBJ1-3
V gene: TRBV6-1
D gene: -
clone size: -
CDR3 protein: CASSNFRTIYF
CDR3 DNA: TGTGCCAGCAGCAACTTCCGCACCATATATTTT

J gene: TRBJ1-1
V gene: TRBV6-5
D gene: -
clone size: -
CDR3 protein: CASSRWEGNTEAFF
CDR3 DNA: TGTGCCAGCAGCCGGTGGGAGGGGAACACTGAAGCTTTCTTT

J gene: TRBJ2-7
V gene: TRBV18
D gene: -
clone size: -
CDR3 protein: CASSPLSGPYEQYF
CDR3 DNA: TGTGCCAGCTCACCATTGTCGGGACCCTACGAGCAGTACTTC

J gene: TRBJ1-5
V gene: TRBV29-1
D gene: TRBD1
clone size: -
CDR3 protein: CSVRTGDQPQHF
CDR3 DNA: TGCAGCGTTCGGACAGGGGATCAGCCCCAGCATTTT

J gene: TRBJ2-5
V gene: TRBV4-2
D gene: TRBD2
clone size: -
CDR3 protein: CASSLTSGGEQETQYF
CDR3 DNA: TGTGCCAGCAGCCTGACTAGCGGGGGGGAACAAGAGACCCAGTACTTC

J gene: TRBJ2-3
V gene: TRBV19
D gene: TRBD2
clone size: once
CDR3 protein: CASSISGVVTDTQYF
CDR3 DNA: TGTGCCAGTAGTATCAGCGGGGTAGTGACAGATACGCAGTATTTT

J gene: TRBJ2-2
V gene: TRBV24-1
D gene: -
clone size: -
CDR3 protein: CATSDHGGPTTGELFF
CDR3 DNA: TGTGCCACCAGTGACCACGGGGGACCCACCACCGGGGAGCTGTTTTTT

J gene: TRBJ1-1
V gene: TRBV2
D gene: -
clone size: -
CDR3 protein: CASSEEERSGAFF
CDR3 DNA: TGTGCCAGCAGTGAAGAAGAGCGTTCTGGAGCTTTCTTT

J gene: TRBJ2-1
V gene: TRBV24-1
D gene: -
clone size: -
CDR3 protein: CATSDPAGSYNEQFF
CDR3 DNA: TGTGCCACCAGTGACCCGGCGGGATCCTACAATGAGCAGTTCTTC

J gene: TRBJ1-1
V gene: TRBV15
D gene: -
clone size: -
CDR3 protein: CATSREGTYTEAFF
CDR3 DNA: TGTGCCACCAGCAGAGAGGGCACGTACACTGAAGCTTTCTTT

J gene: TRBJ2-2
V gene: TRBV6-1
D gene: -
clone size: -
CDR3 protein: CASSERQYTGELFF
CDR3 DNA: TGTGCCAGCAGTGAAAGACAGTACACCGGGGAGCTGTTTTTT

J gene: TRBJ2-5
V gene: TRBV19
D gene: -
clone size: -
CDR3 protein: CASSRGGSNQETQYF
CDR3 DNA: TGTGCCAGTAGTCGCGGGGGCTCAAATCAAGAGACCCAGTACTTC

J gene: TRBJ2-3
V gene: TRBV9
D gene: -
clone size: -
CDR3 protein: CASSVGRGITDTQYF
CDR3 DNA: TGTGCCAGCAGCGTAGGCAGAGGGATCACAGATACGCAGTATTTT

J gene: TRBJ1-1
V gene: TRBV5-1
D gene: -
clone size: -
CDR3 protein: CASSSTGVSTEAFF
CDR3 DNA: TGCGCCAGCAGCTCGACAGGCGTAAGCACTGAAGCTTTCTTT

J gene: TRBJ1-1
V gene: TRBV28
D gene: TRBD1
clone size: once
CDR3 protein: CASTPGGGWNTEAFF
CDR3 DNA: TGTGCCAGCACCCCGGGAGGGGGCTGGAACACTGAAGCTTTCTTT

J gene: TRBJ2-7
V gene: TRBV6-5
D gene: TRBD1
clone size: -
CDR3 protein: CASSFYRGYEQYF
CDR3 DNA: TGTGCCAGCAGTTTTTACAGGGGATACGAGCAGTACTTC

J gene: TRBJ2-1
V gene: TRBV5-1
D gene: TRBD2
clone size: -
CDR3 protein: CASSPTSGGSYNEQFF
CDR3 DNA: TGCGCCAGCAGCCCGACTAGCGGGGGGTCCTACAATGAGCAGTTCTTC

J gene: TRBJ1-3
V gene: TRBV18
D gene: TRBD1
clone size: -
CDR3 protein: CASSPRQGADSGNTIYF
CDR3 DNA: TGTGCCAGCTCACCGAGACAGGGGGCGGACTCTGGAAACACCATATATTTT

J gene: TRBJ1-2
V gene: TRBV27
D gene: TRBD1
clone size: -
CDR3 protein: CASRGQGSYTF
CDR3 DNA: TGTGCCAGCAGGGGACAGGGCAGCTACACCTTC

J gene: TRBJ2-5
V gene: TRBV5-4
D gene: -
clone size: -
CDR3 protein: CASSLPRIQETQYF
CDR3 DNA: TGTGCCAGCAGCTTGCCTCGAATCCAAGAGACCCAGTACTTC

J gene: TRBJ2-7
V gene: TRBV13
D gene: TRBD2
clone size: -
CDR3 protein: CASSFERGAMYEQYF
CDR3 DNA: TGTGCCAGCAGCTTCGAGCGGGGGGCGATGTACGAGCAGTACTTC

J gene: TRBJ1-5
V gene: TRBV4-1
D gene: -
clone size: -
CDR3 protein: CASSQGRNQPQHF
CDR3 DNA: TGCGCCAGCAGCCAAGGGAGAAATCAGCCCCAGCATTTT

J gene: TRBJ2-7
V gene: TRBV7-9
D gene: -
clone size: -
CDR3 protein: CASSFLAIGYEQYF
CDR3 DNA: TGTGCCAGCAGCTTTCTGGCCATCGGATACGAGCAGTACTTC

J gene: TRBJ1-6
V gene: TRBV5-1
D gene: TRBD1
clone size: -
CDR3 protein: CASSLGRDRNNSPLHF
CDR3 DNA: TGCGCCAGCAGCTTGGGTCGGGACAGGAATAATTCACCCCTCCACTTT

J gene: TRBJ1-2
V gene: TRBV27
D gene: -
clone size: -
CDR3 protein: CASSIRLTDPYTF
CDR3 DNA: TGTGCCAGCTCAATTCGTCTAACAGATCCCTACACCTTC

J gene: TRBJ2-1
V gene: TRBV18
D gene: -
clone size: -
CDR3 protein: CASSPMTSSYNEQFF
CDR3 DNA: TGTGCCAGCTCACCAATGACCTCGTCTTACAATGAGCAGTTCTTC

J gene: TRBJ2-7
V gene: TRBV29-1
D gene: TRBD2
clone size: few
CDR3 protein: CSVTLAGGPYEQYF
CDR3 DNA: TGCAGCGTAACACTAGCGGGGGGACCTTACGAGCAGTACTTC

J gene: TRBJ1-5
V gene: TRBV19
D gene: -
clone size: -
CDR3 protein: CASSLTGGYNQPQHF
CDR3 DNA: TGTGCCAGTAGCCTTACCGGGGGCTACAATCAGCCCCAGCATTTT

J gene: TRBJ1-2
V gene: TRBV12-3/TRBV12-4
D gene: -
clone size: once
CDR3 protein: CASSFGPMLGYTF
CDR3 DNA: TGTGCCAGCAGTTTTGGACCAATGCTTGGCTACACCTTC

J gene: TRBJ1-6
V gene: TRBV2
D gene: TRBD1
clone size: -
CDR3 protein: CASSLTGPPDSPLHF
CDR3 DNA: TGTGCCAGCAGTCTGACAGGGCCTCCGGATTCACCCCTCCACTTT

J gene: TRBJ1-6
V gene: TRBV30
D gene: -
clone size: -
CDR3 protein: CAWSHPGSGSPLHF
CDR3 DNA: TGTGCCTGGAGTCACCCAGGGAGCGGTTCACCCCTCCACTTT

J gene: TRBJ2-6
V gene: TRBV9
D gene: -
clone size: -
CDR3 protein: CASKGGGANVLTF
CDR3 DNA: TGTGCCAGCAAGGGGGGCGGGGCCAACGTCCTGACTTTC

J gene: TRBJ1-1
V gene: TRBV6-5
D gene: -
clone size: once
CDR3 protein: CASNQQNMNTEAFF
CDR3 DNA: TGTGCCAGCAATCAGCAGAACATGAACACTGAAGCTTTCTTT

J gene: TRBJ1-1
V gene: TRBV6-6
D gene: TRBD1
clone size: few
CDR3 protein: CASRFPGQGAITEAFF
CDR3 DNA: TGTGCCAGCAGATTCCCGGGACAGGGGGCGATCACTGAAGCTTTCTTT

J gene: TRBJ2-1
V gene: TRBV27
D gene: TRBD2
clone size: once
CDR3 protein: CASGPWGLAATNEQFF
CDR3 DNA: TGTGCCAGCGGCCCATGGGGACTAGCGGCTACTAATGAGCAGTTCTTC

J gene: TRBJ2-3
V gene: TRBV19
D gene: TRBD2
clone size: -
CDR3 protein: CASSPGLVPDTQYF
CDR3 DNA: TGTGCCAGTAGTCCAGGACTAGTCCCAGATACGCAGTATTTT

J gene: TRBJ1-4
V gene: TRBV7-2
D gene: -
clone size: -
CDR3 protein: CASSLAARTYATNEKLFF
CDR3 DNA: TGTGCCAGCAGCTTAGCGGCCAGGACTTACGCAACTAATGAAAAACTGTTTTTT

J gene: TRBJ1-1
V gene: TRBV2
D gene: -
clone size: -
CDR3 protein: CASSRGLTEAFF
CDR3 DNA: TGTGCCAGCAGCAGGGGCCTGACTGAAGCTTTCTTT

J gene: TRBJ1-2
V gene: TRBV3-1/TRBV3-2
D gene: -
clone size: -
CDR3 protein: CASSQAVYGYTF
CDR3 DNA: TGTGCCAGCAGCCAAGCAGTCTATGGCTACACCTTC

J gene: TRBJ2-7
V gene: TRBV25-1
D gene: -
clone size: -
CDR3 protein: CASRGDTTYEQYF
CDR3 DNA: TGTGCCAGCAGGGGGGACACCACCTACGAGCAGTACTTC